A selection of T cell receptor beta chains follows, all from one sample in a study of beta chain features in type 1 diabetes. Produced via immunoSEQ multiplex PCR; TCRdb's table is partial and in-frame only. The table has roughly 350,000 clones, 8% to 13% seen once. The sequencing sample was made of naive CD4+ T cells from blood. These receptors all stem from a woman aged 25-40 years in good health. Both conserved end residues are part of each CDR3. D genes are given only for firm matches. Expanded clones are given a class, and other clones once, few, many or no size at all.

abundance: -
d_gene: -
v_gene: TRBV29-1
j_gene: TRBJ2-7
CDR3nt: TGCAGCGTTGACAAGCAGGGGTTGATCTACGAGCAGTACTTC
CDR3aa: CSVDKQGLIYEQYF

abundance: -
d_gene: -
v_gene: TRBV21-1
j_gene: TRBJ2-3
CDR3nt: TGTGCCAGCAGCAAAGGGAGCGCTCCAGATACGCAGTATTTT
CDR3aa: CASSKGSAPDTQYF

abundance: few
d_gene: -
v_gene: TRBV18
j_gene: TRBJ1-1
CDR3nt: TGTGCCAGCTCACCGACAGAGAACACTGAAGCTTTCTTT
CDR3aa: CASSPTENTEAFF

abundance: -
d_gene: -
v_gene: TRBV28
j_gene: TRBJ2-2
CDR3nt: TGTGCCAGCAGTTTCGGGGGAGCCGGGAACACCGGGGAGCTGTTTTTT
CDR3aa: CASSFGGAGNTGELFF

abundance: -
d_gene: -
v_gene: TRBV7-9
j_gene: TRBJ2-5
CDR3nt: TGTGCCAGCAGTGTACGGCAGGGCCTAGAGACCCAGTACTTC
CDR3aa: CASSVRQGLETQYF

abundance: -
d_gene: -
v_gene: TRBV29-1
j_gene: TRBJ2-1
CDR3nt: TGCAGCGTTGAACAGGGGATCTCCTACAATGAGCAGTTCTTC
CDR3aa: CSVEQGISYNEQFF

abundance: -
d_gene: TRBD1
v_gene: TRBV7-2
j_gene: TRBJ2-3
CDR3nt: TGTGCCAGCAGCTCTCGACAGGGGGGCACAGATACGCAGTATTTT
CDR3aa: CASSSRQGGTDTQYF

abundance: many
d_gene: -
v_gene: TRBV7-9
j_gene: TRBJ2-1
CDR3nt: TGTGCCAGCAGCCGCGGTGGAGAACCGTGGCAGTTCTTC
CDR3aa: CASSRGGEPWQFF

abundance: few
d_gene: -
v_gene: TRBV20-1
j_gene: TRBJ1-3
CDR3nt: TGCAGTGCTAGTACTGGAAACACCATATATTTT
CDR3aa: CSASTGNTIYF

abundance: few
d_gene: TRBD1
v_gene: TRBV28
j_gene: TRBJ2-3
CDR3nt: TGTGCCAGCGGCGGACAGGGGGTCTCAGATACGCAGTATTTT
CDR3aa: CASGGQGVSDTQYF

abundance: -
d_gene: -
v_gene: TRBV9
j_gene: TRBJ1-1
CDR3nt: TGTGCCAGCAGCGTAGATGTCAGAGGTAACACTGAAGCTTTCTTT
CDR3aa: CASSVDVRGNTEAFF

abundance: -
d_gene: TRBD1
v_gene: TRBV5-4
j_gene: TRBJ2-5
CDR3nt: TGTGCCAGCAGCCTCGACAGGGGCGTACAAGAGACCCAGTACTTC
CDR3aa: CASSLDRGVQETQYF

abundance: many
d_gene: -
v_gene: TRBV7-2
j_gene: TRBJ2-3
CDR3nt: TGTGCCAGCAGCTTGGGCACCGGCACAGATACGCAGTATTTT
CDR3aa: CASSLGTGTDTQYF

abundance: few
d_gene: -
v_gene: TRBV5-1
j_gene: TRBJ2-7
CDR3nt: TGCGCCAGCAGCTTGTCGTCCGGCGAGCAGTACTTC
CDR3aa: CASSLSSGEQYF

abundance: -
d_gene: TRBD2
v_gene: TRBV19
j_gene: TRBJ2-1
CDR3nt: TGTGCCAGTAGGATACTAGCGGGCAATGAGCAGTTCTTC
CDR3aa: CASRILAGNEQFF

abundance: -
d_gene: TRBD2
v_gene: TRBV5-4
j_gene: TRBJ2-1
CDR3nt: TGTGCCAGCAGCCTAGCGGGGGGAGACTACAATGAGCAGTTCTTC
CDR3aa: CASSLAGGDYNEQFF